This T cell receptor beta chain originates from a study of siplizumab effects on memory and regulatory T cells. Profiled with immunoSEQ multiplex PCR; TCRdb holds only in-frame clones, not every one. Of 60,000 to 80,000 clones listed, 70% to 90% are singletons. Germline V lookup: CDR1 SGHRS, CDR2 YFSETQ. V dropped 2 bases and J dropped 8 bases, with 13 bases sitting between them. The CDR3 contains 14 residues. Sequenced: memory CD4+ T cells sorted from blood. The clonotype originates from a human donor in good health. The chain carries TRBV5-1 and TRBJ1-4; D is perhaps TRBD1 (6 bases). CDR3 loop: CASSFNRAEEKLFF. The CDR3 bases are TGCGCCAGCAGCTTTAACAGGGCGGAGGAAAAACTGTTTTTT.